Shown below are 30 T cell receptor beta chains from a single sample sequenced in a study of T cell changes during pregnancy in multiple sclerosis. Sequencing was performed with immunoSEQ multiplex PCR; in TCRdb, only in-frame clones are kept and a portion is missing. The table includes about 28,000 clones, 90% to 95% detected once. Specimen: peripheral blood, collected in the first trimester of pregnancy. Receptors originate from a female donor in good health, enrolled as a control in a pregnancy study.

This clone was found once. DNA for the CDR3: TGTGCCAGCAGCCAATTGTGGACAGGATCCTTCTTGGGAGGCTACACCTTC. It is translated as CASSQLWTGSFLGGYTF. V is TRBV14 and J is TRBJ1-2; 7 bases are shared with TRBD1. The V gene's germline CDR1 is SGHDN and CDR2 FVKESK. V lost 2 bases to trimming and J lost 8 bases; unmatched junction nucleotides: 17. This CDR3 contains 17 residues.

This chain joins TRBV21-1 and TRBJ2-7; whether TRBD2, the table's D call, matches the DNA was not checked. TRBV21-1 is a documented pseudogene. CDR3 length equals 14 residues. The CDR3: CASSVSTYSYEQYF. The DNA for the CDR3 is TGTGCCAGCAGCGTAAGCACTTACTCCTACGAGCAGTACTTC.

The chain combines TRBV5-1 with TRBJ2-4, with D possibly TRBD2 on 6 matching bases. V lost 1 base and J lost 2, with 10 bases in between. The germline gives CDR1 SGHRS, CDR2 YFSETQ. This CDR3 contains 15 residues. CDR3 nucleotide sequence: TGCGCCAGCAGCTTGAATGCGGGGCCCAAAAACATTCAGTACTTC. Its protein is CASSLNAGPKNIQYF.

This chain uses TRBV27 with TRBJ1-2; 10 bases line up with TRBD1. Germline values: CDR1 MNHEY, CDR2 SMNVEV (reference sequence). This CDR3 has 15 residues. The V gene end was trimmed by 3 bases and the J gene end by 1 base; junction bases not matched to a gene: 2. The CDR3 DNA reads as TGTGCCAGCAGTTTTGGACAGGGGGATAACTATGGCTACACCTTC. This translates into CASSFGQGDNYGYTF.

V and J are TRBV6-5 and TRBJ2-5; D gene ambiguous. The CDR3 consists of 16 residues. Trimming pared 0 bases from V and 5 bases from J, leaving 16 bases between. The germline V gene encodes CDR1 MNHEY and CDR2 SVGAGI. In DNA form, the CDR3 reads TGTGCCAGCAGTTACTCGGAGCCCTCCACTGGGGAGACCCAGTACTTC. As protein: CASSYSEPSTGETQYF.

This clone showed up just once. This sequence joins TRBV14 and TRBJ2-7; D call uncertain. The CDR3 runs 13 residues. Trimming removed 1 base at V and 2 bases at J, with 6 bases between. Germline CDR1 is SGHDN and CDR2 is FVKESK. CDR3 in DNA: TGTGCCAGCAGCCAAGTACAAACCTACGAGCAGTACTTC. Translated: CASSQVQTYEQYF.

The gene calls are TRBV4-1 and TRBJ1-2; tentative D call: TRBD1 (5 bases). The germline V gene encodes CDR1 MGHRA and CDR2 YSYEKL. Deletions cut 6 bases from V and 8 bases from J, with 16 bases between. The CDR3 is 13 residues long. CDR3 region: CASSDTGLGGYTF. CDR3 coding DNA: TGCGCCAGCAGTGATACAGGATTGGGGGGCTACACCTTC.

This chain joins TRBV5-5 and TRBJ2-7; D is possibly TRBD2 (6 bases). In germline, CDR1 is SGHKS, CDR2 YYEKEE (reference sequence). This CDR3 is 14 amino acids long. V lost 4 bases and J lost 3, with 14 bases in between. CDR3 amino acids: CASSTPGLYYEQYF. The DNA for the CDR3 is TGTGCCAGCAGCACCCCGGGACTCTACTACGAGCAGTACTTC.

The chain carries TRBV2 and TRBJ1-4, with TRBD1 matching 7 bases. Losses at the gene ends were 6 bases for V and 5 bases for J; bases not matched to a gene: 9. From germline, CDR1 is SNHLY and CDR2 FYNNEI. The CDR3 is made up of 15 amino acids. The CDR3 DNA reads TGTGCCAGCAGACCTTATCAGGGGGGAAATGAAAAACTGTTTTTT. It specifies CASRPYQGGNEKLFF.

V is TRBV19 and J is TRBJ1-2, with a tentative D call TRBD1 (6 bases). Per the germline V gene, CDR1 is LNHDA and CDR2 is SQIVND (reference sequence). The CDR3 runs to 15 residues. Trimming pared 3 bases from V and 4 bases from J, leaving 15 bases between. CDR3 DNA sequence: TGTGCCAGTAGTATCCTGGCAGGGGTCGGCTATGGCTACACCTTC. It encodes CASSILAGVGYGYTF.

This CDR3 is CASWGRGTEAFF. DNA of the CDR3: TGTGCCAGTTGGGGGCGGGGGACTGAAGCTTTCTTT. The V call is TRBV19, the J call TRBJ1-1; possibly TRBD1 for D (6 bases). Per the germline V gene, CDR1 is LNHDA and CDR2 is SQIVND (reference sequence). CDR3 length: 12 amino acids. V was clipped by 8 bases and J by 5 bases, with 12 bases between them. Based on the CDR3 plus reference TRBV19 and TRBJ1-1, the full variable domain is DGGITQSPKYLFRKEGQNVTLSCEQNLNHDAMYWYRQDPGQGLRLIYYSQIVNDFQKGDIAEGYSVSREKKESFPLTVTSAQKNPTAFYLCASWGRGTEAFFGQGTRLTVV.

V and J are TRBV29-1 and TRBJ1-2, with 9 bases matching TRBD1. Germline CDR1 and CDR2: SQVTM and ANQGSEA. The CDR3 is 15 amino acids. Germline trimming cut 3 bases from V and 3 bases from J; bases unmatched to any gene: 8. CDR3 bases: TGCAGCGTTGACTCGGGACAGGGTGGGCACTATGGCTACACCTTC. It is translated as CSVDSGQGGHYGYTF.

J is TRBJ2-2 and V is TRBV5-8; D is perhaps TRBD2 (6 bases). The ends were cut back, 3 bases at V and 4 bases at J, with 16 bases in the middle. Germline CDR1 and CDR2: SGHTS and YDEGEE. CDR3 length equals 16 residues. CDR3 in amino acids: CASSSGGVIRTGELFF. In DNA, the CDR3 is TGTGCCAGCAGCTCGGGCGGGGTCATCCGCACCGGGGAGCTGTTTTTT.

The rearrangement uses TRBV7-9 and TRBJ2-7; D is perhaps TRBD2 (5 bases). This CDR3 is 13 amino acids long. CDR1 SEHNR and CDR2 FQNEAQ come from the germline V gene (reference sequence). V shed 2 bases and J shed 1 base, with 6 bases lying between them. The CDR3 nucleotides are TGTGCCAGCAGCTTAAGGGAGTCCTACGAGCAGTACTTC. It specifies CASSLRESYEQYF.

CDR3 sequence: CASSESGSNQPQHF. DNA of the CDR3: TGCGCCAGCAGTGAGTCCGGTAGCAATCAGCCCCAGCATTTT. The V call is TRBV10-2, the J call TRBJ1-5; D remains ambiguous. The ends were cut back, 0 bases at V and 0 bases at J, with 3 bases in the middle. Germline V lookup: CDR1 WSHSY, CDR2 SAAADI. This CDR3 is built from 14 residues.

The chain combines TRBV2 with TRBJ1-1; 7 bases are shared with TRBD1. V lost 5 bases and J lost 7; bases outside the gene matches: 4. Germline V gene lookup returns CDR1 SNHLY and CDR2 FYNNEI. CDR3 length: 12 amino acids. The CDR3 reads CASSRDSREAFF. CDR3 in DNA: TGTGCCAGCAGTAGGGACAGCCGTGAAGCTTTCTTT.

The chain carries TRBV19 and TRBJ1-2; TRBD1 is a possible D gene (5 bases). This CDR3 comprises 14 residues. CDR1 and CDR2 (germline): LNHDA, SQIVND (reference sequence). Trimming left V 2 bases short and J 2 bases short, with 9 bases between. The CDR3 reads CASSILGVNYGYTF. The CDR3 region has the DNA TGTGCCAGTAGTATATTAGGGGTCAACTATGGCTACACCTTC.

The J gene is TRBJ1-5, the V gene TRBV5-1; D not resolved. Germline V gene data show CDR1 as SGHRS and CDR2 as YFSETQ. CDR3 length: 15 amino acids. V was trimmed by 1 base and J by 4 bases, leaving 12 bases between them. CDR3 amino acids: CASSLMTGANQPQHF. DNA of the CDR3: TGCGCCAGCAGCTTGATGACTGGAGCGAATCAGCCCCAGCATTTT.

The chain links TRBV9 to TRBJ1-1, with D uncertain. The CDR3 totals 21 residues. Germline CDR1 reads SGDLS; CDR2 reads YYNGEE. The ends were cut back, 2 bases at V and 0 bases at J, with 29 bases in the middle. CDR3 bases: TGTGCCAGCAGCGTCCTCACGGTCGCGGGCAGCGGCGTGGGGATGAACACTGAAGCTTTCTTT. Protein sequence: CASSVLTVAGSGVGMNTEAFF.

V usage is TRBV5-1 and J usage is TRBJ1-5, with TRBD1 matching 7 bases. The CDR3 is 15 residues long. CDR1 is SGHRS, CDR2 YFSETQ, per germline. Germline trimming cut 0 bases from V and 5 bases from J; bases unmatched to any gene: 5. The CDR3: CASSLAGTDYQPQHF. As DNA, the CDR3 is TGCGCCAGCAGCTTGGCTGGGACAGATTATCAGCCCCAGCATTTT.

V is TRBV7-2 and J is TRBJ2-7, with 7 bases lining up with TRBD2. V was clipped by 1 base and J by 3 bases; unmatched bases: 3. CDR1 and CDR2 from the germline V gene are SGHTA and FQGNSA. This CDR3 comprises 14 residues. The CDR3 DNA reads as TGTGCCAGCAGCTTAGAGGGCGGGGGCTACGAGCAGTACTTC. It specifies CASSLEGGGYEQYF.

The chain combines TRBV5-5 with TRBJ2-1, with 11 bases fitting TRBD1. V lost 4 bases to trimming and J lost 8 bases; unmatched junction nucleotides: 8. This CDR3 comprises 15 residues. Germline V CDR1 and CDR2: SGHKS, YYEKEE (reference sequence). CDR3 amino acids: CASSLGTGGGHEQFF. The CDR3 coding sequence is TGTGCCAGCAGCCTCGGGACAGGGGGTGGCCATGAGCAGTTCTTC.

The genes are TRBV19 and TRBJ1-5; 7 bases map to TRBD1. The CDR3 is 14 amino acids. V dropped 4 bases and J dropped 4; count of bases not matched to a gene: 4. Germline assignment: CDR1 LNHDA and CDR2 SQIVND (reference sequence). For the CDR3, the DNA is TGTGCCAGTAGTAAGGGGGCGGCTAATCAGCCCCAGCATTTT. Residues: CASSKGAANQPQHF.

The chain employs TRBV9 and TRBJ1-2; D is possibly TRBD1 (5 bases). The CDR3 has 12 amino acids. The V and J ends lost 0 bases and 7 bases respectively, with 7 bases between them. Germline V gene data show CDR1 as SGDLS and CDR2 as YYNGEE. CDR3 DNA: TGTGCCAGCAGCGTAGCTCAGGGTGGCTACACCTTC. It yields the protein CASSVAQGGYTF.

The count of this clone is one. J is TRBJ1-2 and V is TRBV2, with TRBD1 matching over 10 bases. The CDR3 totals 13 residues. Losses at the gene ends were 5 bases for V and 8 bases for J; bases not matched to a gene: 5. Germline assignment: CDR1 SNHLY and CDR2 FYNNEI. The CDR3 is CASSRGQGYGYTF. The CDR3, as DNA: TGTGCCAGCAGTCGGGGACAGGGGTACGGCTACACCTTC.

V usage is TRBV30 and J usage is TRBJ1-6; 8 bases fit TRBD1. Trimming took 7 bases from V and 10 from J; bases not matched to a gene: 15. The CDR3 runs 15 residues. The germline CDR1 and CDR2 sequences are GTSNPN and SVGIG (reference sequence). CDR3 sequence: CASESSGTGGSPLHF. As DNA, the CDR3 is TGTGCCTCGGAGAGTTCCGGGACAGGCGGGTCACCCCTCCACTTT. The full variable domain, its missing parts supplied by reference TRBV30 and TRBJ1-6, is SQTIHQWPATLVQPVGSPLSLECTVEGTSNPNLYWYRQAAGRGLQLLFYSVGIGQISSEVPQNLSASRPQDRQFILSSKKLLLSDSGFYLCASESSGTGGSPLHFGNGTRLTVT.

V and J are TRBV4-2 and TRBJ2-1; 10 bases are shared with TRBD2. V lost 0 bases to trimming and J lost 3 bases; unmatched junction nucleotides: 11. CDR3 length: 19 amino acids. Germline V CDR1 and CDR2: LGHNA, YNFKEQ. CDR3 bases: TGTGCCAGCAGCCAAGAACCGGGGGTGGGGACTAGCGACTACAATGAGCAGTTCTTC. Its translation is CASSQEPGVGTSDYNEQFF.

The chain links TRBV19 to TRBJ1-2; 9 positions match TRBD1. The germline gives CDR1 LNHDA, CDR2 SQIVND (reference sequence). V lost 5 bases and J lost 2; bases outside the gene matches: 9. The CDR3 consists of 16 residues. The CDR3 DNA follows: TGTGCCAGTAGTTCGGACAGGGGAATCGCGAACTATGGCTACACCTTC. Translating it yields CASSSDRGIANYGYTF.

The chain couples TRBV5-1 to TRBJ2-3; 9 bases map to TRBD2. This CDR3 contains 15 residues. Per the germline V gene, CDR1 is SGHRS and CDR2 is YFSETQ. With V trimmed by 3 bases and J by 4 bases, 6 bases remained unmatched. The CDR3 DNA reads TGCGCCAGCAGCTGGCGGGAGGGTGGTTCAGATACGCAGTATTTT. Translation: CASSWREGGSDTQYF.

This clone was observed a single time. The V gene is TRBV7-9, the J gene TRBJ2-5; D may be TRBD2 (6 bases). Germline lookup yields CDR1 SEHNR and CDR2 FQNEAQ (reference sequence). The length of the CDR3 is 12 residues. Trimming cost V 5 bases and J 5 bases, with 9 bases left between them. The CDR3 sequence is CASSRESETQYF. CDR3 DNA sequence: TGTGCCAGCAGCCGGGAGTCGGAGACCCAGTACTTC.